Given below is one TCR beta chain in context. Its antigen is not known. Via MiXCR, TCRdb re-called the reads, giving one row per CDR3 protein. Of some 800,000 distinct CDR3 sequences in the sample, around a third were seen once. This CDR3 is 16 amino acids long. Germline V CDR1 and CDR2: SGHDN, FVKESK. The V and J ends lost 0 bases and 2 bases respectively, with 11 bases between them. The sample is drawn from a study of T cell repertoires in cytomegalovirus infection. Study-level information: Through public TCR beta signatures, both CMV infection and matching HLA type were indicated. Study-wide results and caveats: Cumulative public TCR beta family frequency identified CMV carriers with the relevant HLA.

V and J are TRBV14 and TRBJ1-3, with unresolved D. This TCR derives from a human donor in good health (CMV status not recorded). Some clones in this sample may be carry-over from other donors' samples. This material consisted of cultured CD8+ T cells from PBMCs, taken from culture after CMV antigen stimulation. This chain's CDR3 is CASSQDSALTGNTIYF. CDR3 nucleotide sequence: TGTGCCAGCAGCCAAGATTCCGCATTAACTGGAAACACCATATATTTT.